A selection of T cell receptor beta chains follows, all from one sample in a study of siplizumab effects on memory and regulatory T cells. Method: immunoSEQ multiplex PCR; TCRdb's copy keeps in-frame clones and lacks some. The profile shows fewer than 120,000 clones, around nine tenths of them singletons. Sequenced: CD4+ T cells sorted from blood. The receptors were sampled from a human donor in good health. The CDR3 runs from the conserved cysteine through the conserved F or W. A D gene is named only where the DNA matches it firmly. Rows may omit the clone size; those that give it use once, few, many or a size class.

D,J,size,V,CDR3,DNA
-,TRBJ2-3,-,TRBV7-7,CASSSRLGDTQYF,TGTGCTAGCAGCTCCCGACTGGGGGATACGCAGTATTTT
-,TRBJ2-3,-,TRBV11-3,CASSFGLTLGGTDTQYF,TGTGCCAGCAGCTTCGGCCTGACTCTCGGGGGCACAGATACGCAGTATTTT
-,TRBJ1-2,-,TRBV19,CASTRDANYGYTF,TGTGCCAGTACCAGGGATGCTAACTATGGCTACACCTTC
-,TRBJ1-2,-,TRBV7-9,CASSFRDWDRYGYTF,TGTGCCAGCAGCTTCCGGGACTGGGATCGCTATGGCTACACCTTC
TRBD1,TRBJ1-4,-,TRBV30,CAWSYTAGQGEKLFF,TGTGCCTGGAGTTATACTGCGGGACAGGGGGAAAAACTGTTTTTT
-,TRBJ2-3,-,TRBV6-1,CASSERGSLDTQYF,TGTGCCAGCAGTGAAAGGGGTTCCTTAGATACGCAGTATTTT
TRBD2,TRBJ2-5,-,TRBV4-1,CASSQVNSGSPYF,TGCGCCAGCAGCCAAGTAAATAGCGGGAGTCCGTACTTC
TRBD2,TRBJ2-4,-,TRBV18,CASSPAPLAGMAKNIQYF,TGTGCCAGCTCACCAGCCCCCCTAGCGGGGATGGCCAAAAACATTCAGTACTTC
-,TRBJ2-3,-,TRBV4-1,CASSQDPGRGSGDTQYF,TGCGCCAGCAGCCAAGATCCGGGCAGGGGCTCGGGTGATACGCAGTATTTT
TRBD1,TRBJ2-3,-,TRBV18,CASSLGQGYTDTQYF,TGTGCCAGCTCACTCGGACAGGGCTACACAGATACGCAGTATTTT
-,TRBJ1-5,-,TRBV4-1,CASSQGGDNQPQHF,TGCGCCAGCAGCCAAGGCGGAGATAATCAGCCCCAGCATTTT
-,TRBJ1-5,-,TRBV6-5,CASMRQANQPQHF,TGTGCCAGCATGAGACAGGCCAATCAGCCCCAGCATTTT
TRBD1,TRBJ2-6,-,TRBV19,CASSGTVTSGANVLTF,TGTGCCAGTAGTGGGACAGTTACCTCTGGGGCCAACGTCCTGACTTTC
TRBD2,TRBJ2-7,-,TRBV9,CASSKLETSGRAGYEQYF,TGTGCCAGCAGCAAACTAGAGACTAGCGGTAGGGCCGGCTACGAGCAGTACTTC
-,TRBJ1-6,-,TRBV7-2,CASSRTSSYNSPLHF,TGTGCCAGCAGCAGGACCAGCTCCTATAATTCACCCCTCCACTTT
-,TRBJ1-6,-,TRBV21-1,CASSRPNNSPLHF,TGTGCCAGCAGCAGACCCAATAATTCACCCCTCCACTTT
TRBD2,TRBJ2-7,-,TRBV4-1,CASSQVAGGINEQYF,TGCGCCAGCAGCCAAGTAGCGGGAGGTATCAACGAGCAGTACTTC
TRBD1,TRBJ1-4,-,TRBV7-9,CASSPRGQLRAAANEKLFF,TGTGCCAGCAGCCCCCGGGGACAGTTAAGGGCAGCCGCTAATGAAAAACTGTTTTTT
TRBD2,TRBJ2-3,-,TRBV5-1,CASSLWTSDTDTQYF,TGCGCCAGCAGCTTGTGGACTAGCGACACAGATACGCAGTATTTT
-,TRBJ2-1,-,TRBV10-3,CAISESNGPAQFF,TGTGCCATCAGTGAGTCGAACGGGCCGGCGCAGTTCTTC
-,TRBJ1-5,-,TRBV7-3,CASSCRRSNQPQHF,TGTGCCAGCAGCTGCAGGAGGAGCAATCAGCCCCAGCATTTT
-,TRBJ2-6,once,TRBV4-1,CASSYLGTKANVLTF,TGCGCCAGCAGCTACTTGGGTACAAAGGCCAACGTCCTGACTTTC
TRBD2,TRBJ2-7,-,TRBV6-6,CASSARGDYEQYF,TGTGCCAGCAGTGCCCGGGGGGACTACGAGCAGTACTTC
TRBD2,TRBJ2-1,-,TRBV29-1,CSVSLAGVGNEQFF,TGCAGCGTTTCACTAGCGGGAGTGGGGAATGAGCAGTTCTTC
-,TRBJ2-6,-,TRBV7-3,CASSLRTRLQSRANVLTF,TGTGCCAGCAGCTTACGCACACGCTTACAAAGTCGGGCCAACGTCCTGACTTTC
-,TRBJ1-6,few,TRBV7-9,CASSSWSSYNSPLHF,TGTGCCAGCAGCTCGTGGAGCTCCTATAATTCACCCCTCCACTTT
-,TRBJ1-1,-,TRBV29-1,CSVVRGSNTEAFF,TGCAGCGTTGTTCGCGGGTCGAACACTGAAGCTTTCTTT
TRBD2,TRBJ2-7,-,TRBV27,CASSFWRESGEQYF,TGTGCCAGCAGTTTCTGGCGGGAGTCTGGCGAGCAGTACTTC
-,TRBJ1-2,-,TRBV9,CASSVAGAGGYGYTF,TGTGCCAGCAGCGTAGCGGGGGCTGGGGGATATGGCTACACCTTC
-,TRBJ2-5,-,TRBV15,CATSRDPGGKETQYF,TGTGCCACCAGCAGAGATCCAGGCGGGAAAGAGACCCAGTACTTC
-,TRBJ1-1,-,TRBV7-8,CASSGGGSNTEAFF,TGTGCCAGCAGCGGAGGGGGGAGCAACACTGAAGCTTTCTTT
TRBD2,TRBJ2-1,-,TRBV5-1,CASSTGLAASSYNEQFF,TGCGCCAGCAGCACTGGACTAGCGGCGAGCTCCTACAATGAGCAGTTCTTC
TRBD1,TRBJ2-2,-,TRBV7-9,CASSFSAGQDSSRGELFF,TGTGCCAGCAGCTTCAGCGCGGGACAGGATTCTTCCCGAGGGGAGCTGTTTTTT
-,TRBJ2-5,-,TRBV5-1,CASSSGGGETQYF,TGCGCCAGCAGCTCCGGAGGGGGGGAGACCCAGTACTTC
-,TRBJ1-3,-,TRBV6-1,CASVRGSGGNTIYF,TGTGCCAGCGTCAGGGGTTCTGGCGGAAACACCATATATTTT
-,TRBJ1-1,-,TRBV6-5,CASSYRVNTEAFF,TGTGCCAGCAGTTACAGGGTGAACACTGAAGCTTTCTTT
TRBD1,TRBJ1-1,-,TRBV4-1,CASSHLDRDTEAFF,TGCGCCAGCAGCCATCTTGACAGGGACACTGAAGCTTTCTTT
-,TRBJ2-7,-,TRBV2,CASSESRVSSGYEQYF,TGTGCCAGCAGTGAGTCGCGAGTTTCCTCCGGATACGAGCAGTACTTC
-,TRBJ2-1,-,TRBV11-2,CASSLTVEQFF,TGTGCCAGCAGCTTAACAGTTGAGCAGTTCTTC
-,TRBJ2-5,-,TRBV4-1,CASSLGTGLGGEEETQYF,TGCGCCAGCAGCCTCGGCACGGGGCTGGGGGGCGAGGAGGAGACCCAGTACTTC
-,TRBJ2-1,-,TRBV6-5,CASKQVRVGNEQFF,TGTGCCAGCAAGCAGGTCAGGGTGGGGAATGAGCAGTTCTTC
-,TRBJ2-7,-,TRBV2,CASSEAGGTAYEQYF,TGTGCCAGCAGTGAAGCGGGTGGGACTGCCTACGAGCAGTACTTC
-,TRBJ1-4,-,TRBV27,CASRGMVGGVDEKLFF,TGTGCCAGCAGGGGGATGGTAGGAGGGGTGGATGAAAAACTGTTTTTT
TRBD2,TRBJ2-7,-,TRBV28,CASSGGGLGYVFGEQYF,TGTGCCAGCAGTGGCGGGGGTCTGGGCTATGTGTTCGGGGAGCAGTACTTC
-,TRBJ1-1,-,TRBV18,CASSPRGSGTEAFF,TGTGCCAGCTCACCACGCGGGAGCGGCACTGAAGCTTTCTTT
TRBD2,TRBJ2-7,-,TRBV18,CASSPPSGLGVYEQYF,TGTGCCAGCTCACCGCCATCGGGACTAGGGGTCTACGAGCAGTACTTC
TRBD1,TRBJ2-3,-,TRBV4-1,CASSYRGSGADTQYF,TGCGCCAGCAGTTACAGGGGGTCGGGCGCAGATACGCAGTATTTT
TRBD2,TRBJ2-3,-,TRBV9,CASSVGVAGVTDTQYF,TGTGCCAGCAGCGTAGGGGTAGCGGGAGTAACAGATACGCAGTATTTT
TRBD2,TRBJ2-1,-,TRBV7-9,CASSLQVTSDLYNEQFF,TGTGCCAGCAGCTTACAGGTAACTAGCGATCTCTACAATGAGCAGTTCTTC
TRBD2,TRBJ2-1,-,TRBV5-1,CASSLLLAGSYNEQFF,TGCGCCAGCAGCTTGTTGCTAGCGGGATCCTACAATGAGCAGTTCTTC
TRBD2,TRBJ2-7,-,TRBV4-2,CASSQGYHSGGLAYEQYF,TGTGCCAGCAGCCAAGGGTACCATAGCGGGGGATTAGCCTACGAGCAGTACTTC
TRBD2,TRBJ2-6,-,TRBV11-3,CASSPGGDNVLTF,TGTGCCAGCAGCCCCGGGGGGGACAACGTCCTGACTTTC